What follows is one T cell receptor beta chain and its context. The CDR3 is 15 amino acids. Germline V lookup: CDR1 MGHRA, CDR2 YSYEKL. Trimming cost V 3 bases and J 0 bases, with 11 bases left between them. Authors' analysis steps: For nucleated cells, counts were estimated from reference gene primer amplification. Sequencing was performed with immunoSEQ multiplex PCR; in TCRdb, only in-frame clones are kept and a portion is missing. V and J calls and clone size come straight from that table; D and trimming were deduced from the DNA. The table has some 160,000 clones, roughly 80% seen once. The sample belongs to a study of blood T cell repertoires in COVID-19. Study information: The United States, Italy and Spain supplied acute and convalescent COVID-19 samples. PBMCs, B-cell-depleted T cells, or T cells provided the cDNA or gDNA that made up the material.

Sequencing was carried out using peripheral blood. The chain carries TRBV4-1 and TRBJ1-1; tentative D call: TRBD1 (6 bases). The receptor was derived from a man in his forties or fifties with active or convalescent COVID-19. CDR3 amino acids: CASSHLDRLNTEAFF. CDR3 nucleotide sequence: TGCGCCAGCAGCCACCTTGACAGGTTGAACACTGAAGCTTTCTTT.